A single T cell receptor beta chain is shown here with its context. Its cognate antigen is unknown. The data derive from a study of OX40 agonist ivuxolimab in advanced cancers. Study information: The study gave patients intravenous ivuxolimab at 0.01 to 10 mg/kg every 2 weeks.

Trimming cost V 5 bases and J 3 bases, with 10 bases left between them. From germline, CDR1 is MDHEN and CDR2 SYDVKM. The CDR3 has 14 residues. Study-level findings and limits: Clones of CD4+ and CD8+ blood T cells grew by week 6 at doses of 0.1 to 3.0 mg/kg.

Measured with immunoSEQ multiplex PCR; TCRdb has only the in-frame clones, and not every one. The repertoire holds 98,000 or so clones, with about 85% as singletons. This chain joins TRBV28 and TRBJ1-4; tentatively, D is TRBD1 (6 bases). The specimen comprised CD4+ or CD8+ T cells sorted from blood, sampled in a trial of the OX40 agonist ivuxolimab. The source of this sequence is an adult with an advanced solid tumor such as melanoma, head and neck, liver or kidney cancer. This CDR3 reads CASSTGQSNEKLFF. CDR3 in DNA: TGTGCCAGCAGTACCGGACAGTCTAATGAAAAACTGTTTTTT.